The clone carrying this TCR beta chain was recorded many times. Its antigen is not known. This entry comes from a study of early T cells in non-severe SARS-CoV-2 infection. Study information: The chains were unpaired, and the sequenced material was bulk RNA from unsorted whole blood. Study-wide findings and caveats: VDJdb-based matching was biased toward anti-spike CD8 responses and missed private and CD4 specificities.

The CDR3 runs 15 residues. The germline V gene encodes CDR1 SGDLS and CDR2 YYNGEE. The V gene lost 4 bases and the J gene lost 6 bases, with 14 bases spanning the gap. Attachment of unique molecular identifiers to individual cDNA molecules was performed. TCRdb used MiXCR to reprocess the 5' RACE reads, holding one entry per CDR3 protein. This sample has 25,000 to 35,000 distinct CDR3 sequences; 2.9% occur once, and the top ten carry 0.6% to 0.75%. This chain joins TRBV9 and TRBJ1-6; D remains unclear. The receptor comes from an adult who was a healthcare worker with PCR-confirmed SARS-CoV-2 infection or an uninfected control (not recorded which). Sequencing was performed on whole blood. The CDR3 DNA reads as TGTGCCAGCAGCAGGAAGCTGTCGGGTAATTCACCCCTCCACTTT. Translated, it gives CASSRKLSGNSPLHF.